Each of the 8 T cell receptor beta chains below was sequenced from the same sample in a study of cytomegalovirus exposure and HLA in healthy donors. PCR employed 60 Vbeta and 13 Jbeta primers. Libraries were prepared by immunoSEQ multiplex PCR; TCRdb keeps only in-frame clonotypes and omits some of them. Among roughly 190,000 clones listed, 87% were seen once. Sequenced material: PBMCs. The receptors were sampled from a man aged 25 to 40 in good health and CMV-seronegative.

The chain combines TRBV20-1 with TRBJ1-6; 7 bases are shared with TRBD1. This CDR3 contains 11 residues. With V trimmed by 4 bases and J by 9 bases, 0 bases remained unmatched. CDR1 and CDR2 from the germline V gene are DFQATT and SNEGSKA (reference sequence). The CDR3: CSATGGSPLHF. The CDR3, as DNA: TGCAGTGCTACAGGGGGTTCACCCCTCCACTTT.

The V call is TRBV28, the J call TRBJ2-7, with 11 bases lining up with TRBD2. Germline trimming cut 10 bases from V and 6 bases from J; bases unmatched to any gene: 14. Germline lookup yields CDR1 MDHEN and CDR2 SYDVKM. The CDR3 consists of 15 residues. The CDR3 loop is CATAGHTSGSGEQYF. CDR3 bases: TGTGCCACCGCCGGGCATACTAGCGGGAGCGGCGAGCAGTACTTC.

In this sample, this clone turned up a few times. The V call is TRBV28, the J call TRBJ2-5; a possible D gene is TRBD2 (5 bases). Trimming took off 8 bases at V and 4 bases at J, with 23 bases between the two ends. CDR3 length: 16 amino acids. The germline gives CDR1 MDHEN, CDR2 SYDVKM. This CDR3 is CASHPSGGSLSETQYF. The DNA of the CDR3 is TGTGCCAGCCACCCCAGCGGCGGCAGCTTGTCAGAGACCCAGTACTTC.

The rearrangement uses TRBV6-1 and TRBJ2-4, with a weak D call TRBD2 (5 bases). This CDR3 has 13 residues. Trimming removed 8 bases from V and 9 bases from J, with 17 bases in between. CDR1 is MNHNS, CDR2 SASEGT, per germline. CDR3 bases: TGTGCCAGCGACCCGGGGTTCTTGGGCATTCAGTACTTC. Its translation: CASDPGFLGIQYF.

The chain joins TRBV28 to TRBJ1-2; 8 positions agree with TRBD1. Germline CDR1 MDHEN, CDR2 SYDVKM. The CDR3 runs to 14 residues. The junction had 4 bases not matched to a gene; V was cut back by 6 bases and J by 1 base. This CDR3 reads CASRWTGNNYGYTF. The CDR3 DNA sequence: TGTGCCAGCAGGTGGACAGGGAATAACTATGGCTACACCTTC.

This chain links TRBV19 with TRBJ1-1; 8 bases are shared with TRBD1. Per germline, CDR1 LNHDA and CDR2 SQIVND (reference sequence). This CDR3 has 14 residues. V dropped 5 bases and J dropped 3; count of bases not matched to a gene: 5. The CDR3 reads CASSAQGGHTEAFF. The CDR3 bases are TGTGCCAGTAGTGCACAGGGGGGTCACACTGAAGCTTTCTTT.

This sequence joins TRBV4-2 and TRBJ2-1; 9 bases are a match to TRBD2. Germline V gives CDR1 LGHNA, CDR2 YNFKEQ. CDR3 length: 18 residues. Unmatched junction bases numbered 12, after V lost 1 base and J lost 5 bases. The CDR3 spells CASSQGLAGVAWNNEQFF. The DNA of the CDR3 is TGTGCCAGCAGCCAAGGTTTAGCGGGAGTCGCGTGGAACAATGAGCAGTTCTTC.

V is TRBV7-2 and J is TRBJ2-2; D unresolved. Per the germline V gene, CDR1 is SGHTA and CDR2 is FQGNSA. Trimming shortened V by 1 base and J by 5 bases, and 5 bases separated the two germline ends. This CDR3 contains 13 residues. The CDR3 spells CASSLVLTGELFF. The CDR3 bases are TGTGCCAGCAGCTTAGTCCTAACCGGGGAGCTGTTTTTT.